What follows describes a single T cell receptor beta chain. Antigen specificity is unknown. Germline CDR1 is SGHRS and CDR2 is YFSETQ. This CDR3 comprises 16 residues. V lost 2 bases, J lost 0 bases, and 14 bases lay in between. Adult donors, all healthy and HIV-negative, had no recent acute infections or vaccinations. All donors were Caucasian adults living in Nashville, Tennessee. Naive CD45RA+ and memory CD45RA-negative subsets were split from CD4+ cells. This sample was included in a study of shared clonotypes between healthy human individuals. Clones were read by immunoSEQ multiplex PCR, and TCRdb kept only the in-frame ones, dropping some. The table has about 2.5 million clones, approximately 90% seen once. Study-wide results and limits: The study found roughly 5% of naive CD4 clonotypes shared across a few donors.

The chain joins TRBV5-1 to TRBJ1-2; D remains unclear. The sequencing input was naive CD4+ T cells from PBMCs. Regarding subset: CD45RA+ positively selected. The origin of this receptor is a man aged 18 to 30 in good health. Some clones in this sample may be carry-over from other donors' samples. The CDR3, as DNA: TGCGCCAGCAGCTTAAGACCGGACGGAGCTAACTATGGCTACACCTTC. The encoded protein is CASSLRPDGANYGYTF.